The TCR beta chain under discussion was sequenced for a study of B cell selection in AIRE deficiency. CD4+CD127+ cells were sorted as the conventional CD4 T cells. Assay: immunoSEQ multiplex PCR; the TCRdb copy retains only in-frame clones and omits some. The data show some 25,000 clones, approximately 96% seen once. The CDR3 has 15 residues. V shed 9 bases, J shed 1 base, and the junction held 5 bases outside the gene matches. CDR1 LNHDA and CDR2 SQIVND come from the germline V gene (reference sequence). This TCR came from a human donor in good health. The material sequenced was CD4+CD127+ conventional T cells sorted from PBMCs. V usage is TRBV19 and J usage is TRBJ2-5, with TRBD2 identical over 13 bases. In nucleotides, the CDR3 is TGTGCCAGCCGCGGACTAGCGGGGGTCCAAGAGACCCAGTACTTC. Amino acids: CASRGLAGVQETQYF.